The 20 T cell receptor beta chains presented below share a single source sample, sequenced in a study of OX40 agonist ivuxolimab in advanced cancers. TCRdb keeps only in-frame clones here, not all; method: immunoSEQ multiplex PCR. The sample has about 96,000 clones, around 91% seen once. Sequences were derived from CD4+ or CD8+ T cells sorted from blood, sampled in a trial of the OX40 agonist ivuxolimab. Every receptor here comes from an adult with an advanced solid tumor such as melanoma, head and neck, liver or kidney cancer.

V usage is TRBV11-2 and J usage is TRBJ1-2; weak D call: TRBD1 (6 bases). Trimming cost V 1 base and J 6 bases, with 9 bases left between them. CDR3 length: 13 amino acids. The germline V gene has CDR1 SGHAT and CDR2 FQNNGV. The DNA for the CDR3 is TGTGCCAGCAGCTTAGCTTGGACAGATGGCTACACCTTC. Encoded protein: CASSLAWTDGYTF. The whole variable domain, remainder taken from reference TRBV11-2 and TRBJ1-2, is EAGVAQSPRYKIIEKRQSVAFWCNPISGHATLYWYQQILGQGPKLLIQFQNNGVVDDSQLPKDRFSAERLKGVDSTLKIQPAKLEDSAVYLCASSLAWTDGYTFGSGTRLTVV.

The genes are TRBV12-5 and TRBJ1-2; D possibly corresponds to TRBD1 (5 bases). CDR3 length: 13 residues. Trimming stripped 11 bases from V and 4 bases from J, with 17 bases between. The germline gives CDR1 LGHNT, CDR2 FRNRAP. CDR3 nucleotide sequence: TGTGCTGGGGACTTCCGCATGGGCTATGGCTACACCTTC. Its translation is CAGDFRMGYGYTF. The full variable domain, completed using reference TRBV12-5 and TRBJ1-2, is DARVTQTPRHKVTEMGQEVTMRCQPILGHNTVFWYRQTMMQGLELLAYFRNRAPLDDSGMPKDRFSAEMPDATLATLKIQPSEPRDSAVYFCAGDFRMGYGYTFGSGTRLTVV.

The genes are TRBV6-5 and TRBJ1-1; D gene uncertain. CDR1 and CDR2 from the germline V gene are MNHEY and SVGAGI. Between the trimmed V and J ends, which lost 4 bases and 9 bases, there was a span of 21 bases. The CDR3 spans 15 residues. CDR3: CASSSRERLSRKAFF. CDR3 nucleotides: TGTGCCAGCAGTTCCCGCGAACGTCTTTCCCGAAAAGCTTTCTTT.

This chain connects TRBV6-6 to TRBJ2-3; 7 bases are a match to TRBD2. The CDR3 runs 15 residues. Germline CDR1 reads MNHNY; CDR2 reads SVGAGI (reference sequence). V was pared by 2 bases and J by 4 bases, with 6 bases of the junction left unmatched. CDR3 sequence reads: CASSYERGVADTQYF. CDR3 nucleotide sequence: TGTGCCAGCAGTTACGAGCGGGGTGTAGCAGATACGCAGTATTTT.

The V and J genes are TRBV7-9 and TRBJ2-5, with 12 nucleotides matching TRBD2. CDR3 length: 16 amino acids. Trimming cost V 5 bases and J 2 bases; bases outside gene matches: 6. CDR1 is SEHNR and CDR2 is FQNEAQ in the germline V gene (reference sequence). CDR3 region: CASSSSTSGRQETQYF. CDR3 nucleotide sequence: TGTGCCAGCAGCAGTTCGACTAGCGGGAGACAAGAGACCCAGTACTTC.

This chain connects TRBV18 to TRBJ1-2, with D possibly being TRBD1 (5 bases). V lost 3 bases and J lost 8, with 13 bases in between. This CDR3 is 13 amino acids long. CDR1 and CDR2 from the germline V gene are KGHSH and LQKENI. The CDR3 here is CASSPIRDHGYTF. The CDR3 DNA reads as TGTGCCAGCTCACCCATCAGGGATCACGGCTACACCTTC.

V is TRBV19 and J is TRBJ2-7; 9 bases are shared with TRBD1. V lost 9 bases, J lost 4 bases, and 10 bases stayed unmatched. Germline V CDR1 and CDR2: LNHDA, SQIVND (reference sequence). This CDR3 spans 14 amino acids. In DNA form, the CDR3 reads TGTGCCAGCAGAGCCCCGGGACAGGGATACGAGCAGTACTTC. It translates to CASRAPGQGYEQYF.

The chain joins TRBV10-3 to TRBJ1-5; no firm D call. Germline V gene lookup returns CDR1 ENHRY and CDR2 SYGVKD. The CDR3 loop spans 14 amino acids. Between the trimmed V and J ends, which lost 2 bases and 7 bases, there was a span of 12 bases. CDR3 sequence (DNA): TGTGCCATCAGTGAGACGGGCCAGTACCAGCCCCAGCATTTT. It translates to CAISETGQYQPQHF.

The genes are TRBV28 and TRBJ2-7; 13 bases match TRBD2. The CDR3 is 16 amino acids. In germline, CDR1 is MDHEN, CDR2 SYDVKM. Trimming removed 5 bases from V and 4 bases from J; junction bases left unmatched: 8. The CDR3 region has the DNA TGTGCCAGCAGTCCACCGGGACTAGCGGGAACGTACGAGCAGTACTTC. This encodes CASSPPGLAGTYEQYF.

V usage is TRBV5-1 and J usage is TRBJ2-1; 11 bases fit TRBD2. This CDR3 comprises 16 residues. V shed 5 bases and J 4 bases; nucleotides not matched to a gene: 8. CDR1 is SGHRS, CDR2 YFSETQ, per germline. The DNA for the CDR3 is TGCGCCAGCAGAAACCCCGGGACTAGCGGTTACAATGAGCAGTTCTTC. Protein: CASRNPGTSGYNEQFF. Filled out from reference TRBV5-1 and TRBJ2-1, the complete variable domain reads KAGVTQTPRYLIKTRGQQVTLSCSPISGHRSVSWYQQTPGQGLQFLFEYFSETQRNKGNFPGRFSGRQFSNSRSEMNVSTLELGDSALYLCASRNPGTSGYNEQFFGPGTRLTVL.

This chain joins TRBV29-1 and TRBJ1-5, with no clear D. The germline V and J ends were trimmed by 3 bases and 1 base, with 13 bases remaining between them. The CDR3 consists of 15 residues. Germline CDR1 is SQVTM and CDR2 is ANQGSEA. CDR3 protein: CSVDNSLYSNQPQHF. In DNA form, the CDR3 reads TGCAGCGTTGATAACTCCCTATACAGCAATCAGCCCCAGCATTTT.

The rearrangement uses TRBV2 and TRBJ2-5; 8 nucleotides line up with TRBD1. The CDR3 length is 15 residues. Per the germline V gene, CDR1 is SNHLY and CDR2 is FYNNEI. V was pared by 2 bases and J by 2 bases, with 4 bases of the junction left unmatched. This CDR3 reads CASSEFRGHQETQYF. DNA of the CDR3: TGTGCCAGCAGTGAATTCAGGGGGCATCAAGAGACCCAGTACTTC.

This chain joins TRBV5-4 and TRBJ2-5, with a tentative D call TRBD2 (5 bases). The germline V gene encodes CDR1 SGHNT and CDR2 YYREEE (reference sequence). This CDR3 comprises 18 residues. V was cut by 6 bases and J by 5 bases, with 29 bases left in between. CDR3 sequence: CASTILPGMASGKETQYF. The CDR3 DNA sequence: TGTGCCAGCACCATCCTGCCGGGTATGGCGTCGGGGAAGGAGACCCAGTACTTC.

The chain links TRBV11-1 to TRBJ2-2, with D possibly matching TRBD1 (6 bases). The V and J ends lost 3 bases and 6 bases respectively, with 14 bases between them. The CDR3 has 15 residues. The germline CDR1 and CDR2 sequences are SGHAT and FQDESV (reference sequence). This CDR3 is CASSFQQGIAGELFF. CDR3 DNA: TGTGCCAGCAGCTTTCAACAGGGAATTGCCGGGGAGCTGTTTTTT.

The chain employs TRBV7-2 and TRBJ2-1; 12 bases match TRBD2. V was pared by 3 bases and J by 9 bases, with 6 bases of the junction left unmatched. The CDR3 runs 15 residues. Germline assignment: CDR1 SGHTA and CDR2 FQGNSA. The CDR3 region is CASSLTSGSSGEQFF. CDR3 nucleotides: TGTGCCAGCAGCTTGACTAGCGGGAGTAGTGGTGAGCAGTTCTTC.

This clone was observed a single time. The rearrangement uses TRBV30 and TRBJ1-4; 7 nucleotides agree with TRBD1. The germline gives CDR1 GTSNPN, CDR2 SVGIG (reference sequence). V gave up 2 bases and J gave up 8 bases; unmatched junction bases: 17. CDR3 size: 17 residues. The CDR3: CAWSPHRGPPGKEKLFF. The CDR3 nucleotides read TGTGCCTGGAGTCCTCACAGGGGCCCTCCTGGAAAGGAAAAACTGTTTTTT. The full variable domain, with the rest looked up from reference TRBV30 and TRBJ1-4, is SQTIHQWPATLVQPVGSPLSLECTVEGTSNPNLYWYRQAAGRGLQLLFYSVGIGQISSEVPQNLSASRPQDRQFILSSKKLLLSDSGFYLCAWSPHRGPPGKEKLFFGSGTQLSVL.

The chain carries TRBV5-1 and TRBJ2-1, with a weak D call TRBD1 (6 bases). Trimming took off 3 bases at V and 3 bases at J, with 16 bases between the two ends. The CDR3 spans 16 residues. Germline values: CDR1 SGHRS, CDR2 YFSETQ. In DNA form, the CDR3 reads TGCGCCAGCAGCTCCCAACAGGGCCTTAGCTACAATGAGCAGTTCTTC. It encodes CASSSQQGLSYNEQFF. Full variable domain (outside the CDR3, taken from reference TRBV5-1 and TRBJ2-1): KAGVTQTPRYLIKTRGQQVTLSCSPISGHRSVSWYQQTPGQGLQFLFEYFSETQRNKGNFPGRFSGRQFSNSRSEMNVSTLELGDSALYLCASSSQQGLSYNEQFFGPGTRLTVL.

The rearrangement joins TRBV13 to TRBJ2-1; the match to TRBD2 covers 9 bases. J lost 2 bases, V lost 3 bases, and 5 bases had no gene match. This CDR3 is built from 16 residues. Germline V gene data show CDR1 as PRHDT and CDR2 as FYEKMQ (reference sequence). This CDR3 reads CASSFLSGGTYNEQFF. In DNA form, the CDR3 reads TGTGCCAGCAGCTTCCTTAGCGGGGGAACCTACAATGAGCAGTTCTTC.

The chain combines TRBV9 with TRBJ2-2; D not certain. The germline gives CDR1 SGDLS, CDR2 YYNGEE. The CDR3 covers 17 residues. Trimming shortened V by 0 bases and J by 5 bases, and 17 bases separated the two germline ends. The CDR3 DNA sequence: TGTGCCAGCAGCGTAGCTGGTCGAGTGGCTGGGACCGGGGAGCTGTTTTTT. It yields the protein CASSVAGRVAGTGELFF.

This rearrangement joins TRBV5-1 to TRBJ2-1; 12 bases agree with TRBD2. CDR3 length: 15 residues. CDR1 and CDR2 (germline): SGHRS, YFSETQ. Trimming took 4 bases from V and 4 from J; bases not matched to a gene: 3. CDR3 sequence reads: CASSPGLAGYNEQFF. CDR3 coding DNA: TGCGCCAGCAGCCCGGGACTAGCGGGTTACAATGAGCAGTTCTTC.